Following are 23 T cell receptor beta chains from one sample sequenced in a study of shared clonotypes between healthy human individuals. The table came from immunoSEQ multiplex PCR; TCRdb's copy has only in-frame clones and leaves some out. The sample shows some 2,000,000 clones, roughly 94% of them seen only once. The source material was naive CD4+ T cells sorted from blood. This sample's subset: CD45RA+ positively selected. These receptors all stem from a man aged 18 to 29 in good health.

This clone was found many times. The chain combines TRBV4-1 with TRBJ1-3, with D unresolved. Trimming pared 0 bases from V and 0 bases from J, leaving 12 bases between. The CDR3 has 17 amino acids. Looked up from germline, CDR1 is MGHRA and CDR2 is YSYEKL. The CDR3 nucleotides read TGCGCCAGCAGCCAAGATCTGTGGCTGCTCTCTGGAAACACCATATATTTT. It codes for CASSQDLWLLSGNTIYF.

This clone was seen only once. The CDR3 here is CASSYSQGVLNTEAFF. The CDR3, as DNA: TGTGCCAGCAGTTACTCCCAGGGGGTGTTGAACACTGAAGCTTTCTTT. The chain links TRBV6-5 to TRBJ1-1, with 7 nucleotides matching TRBD1. The CDR3 totals 16 residues. CDR1 is MNHEY and CDR2 is SVGAGI in the germline V gene. Unmatched junction bases numbered 4, after V lost 0 bases and J lost 0 bases.

V gene TRBV5-6 combines with J gene TRBJ2-2, with D uncertain. CDR3 size: 16 residues. Germline assignment: CDR1 SGHDT and CDR2 YYEEEE. V was clipped by 0 bases and J by 4 bases, with 13 bases between them. The CDR3 nucleotides are TGTGCCAGCAGCTTGGCCGGGCGGCAGCCCACCGGGGAGCTGTTTTTT. It yields the protein CASSLAGRQPTGELFF. Supplemented by reference TRBV5-6 and TRBJ2-2, the full variable domain reads DAGVTQSPTHLIKTRGQQVTLRCSPKSGHDTVSWYQQALGQGPQFIFQYYEEEERQRGNFPDRFSGHQFPNYSSELNVNALLLGDSALYLCASSLAGRQPTGELFFGEGSRLTVL.

This clone occurred once. V usage is TRBV28 and J usage is TRBJ1-2; no reliable D call. With 4 bases removed from V and 3 bases from J, the gap between germline ends came to 6 bases. Germline assignment: CDR1 MDHEN and CDR2 SYDVKM. The CDR3 covers 12 residues. CDR3 amino acids: CASSWEYYGYTF. Written as DNA, the CDR3 is TGTGCCAGCAGTTGGGAATACTATGGCTACACCTTC.

The chain joins TRBV28 to TRBJ2-1; 8 bases are a match to TRBD2. Germline V gene data show CDR1 as MDHEN and CDR2 as SYDVKM. J was trimmed by 6 bases and V by 3 bases; bases with no gene match: 4. CDR3 length: 14 residues. The CDR3, as DNA: TGTGCCAGCAGTTTGGGGACTAGTTCCAATGAGCAGTTCTTC. Translation: CASSLGTSSNEQFF.

The chain has TRBV9 and TRBJ1-6; 7 bases fit TRBD1. The V segment lost 4 bases and the J segment 9 bases; nucleotides outside the gene matches: 13. CDR3 length: 16 amino acids. Looked up from germline, CDR1 is SGDLS and CDR2 is YYNGEE. The CDR3 spells CASSSHQGGEGSPLHF. DNA of the CDR3: TGTGCCAGCAGCTCTCACCAGGGGGGAGAGGGTTCACCCCTCCACTTT. Using reference TRBV9 and TRBJ1-6 for the parts outside the CDR3, the full variable domain is DSGVTQTPKHLITATGQRVTLRCSPRSGDLSVYWYQQSLDQGLQFLIQYYNGEERAKGNILERFSAQQFPDLHSELNLSSLELGDSALYFCASSSHQGGEGSPLHFGNGTRLTVT.

This clone was detected only once. V is TRBV5-1 and J is TRBJ2-6, with TRBD1 as a possible D gene (5 bases). Trimming shortened V by 0 bases and J by 0 bases, and 10 bases separated the two germline ends. Germline V gives CDR1 SGHRS, CDR2 YFSETQ. This CDR3 comprises 17 residues. DNA of the CDR3: TGCGCCAGCAGCTTGGGCCAGGGCGGCTCTGGGGCCAACGTCCTGACTTTC. Translating gives CASSLGQGGSGANVLTF.

The chain joins TRBV28 to TRBJ2-5; 11 bases are shared with TRBD1. This CDR3 has 14 amino acids. Germline lookup yields CDR1 MDHEN and CDR2 SYDVKM. V lost 6 bases and J lost 8; bases outside the gene matches: 8. The CDR3: CASSLDRGRLTQYF. CDR3 in DNA: TGTGCCAGCAGCCTGGACAGGGGGCGGTTAACCCAGTACTTC.

This clone was seen just once. The sample holds other DNA sequences that translate to the same CDR3. The chain combines TRBV6-4 with TRBJ2-2; D is unclear. The CDR3 is 13 residues long. V was shortened by 3 bases and J by 1 base, with 3 bases between the two germline ends. Germline V CDR1 and CDR2: MRHNA, SNTAGT. The CDR3, as DNA: TGTGCCAGCAGTGATGGGAACACCGGGGAGCTGTTTTTT. Its translation is CASSDGNTGELFF.

The V gene is TRBV6-5, the J gene TRBJ1-1, with TRBD1 matching 12 bases. Germline V lookup: CDR1 MNHEY, CDR2 SVGAGI. J was trimmed by 6 bases and V by 5 bases; bases with no gene match: 7. The CDR3 is 15 amino acids. The CDR3 reads CASSRGTGGGAEAFF. In nucleotides, the CDR3 is TGTGCCAGCAGTCGCGGGACAGGGGGCGGCGCTGAAGCTTTCTTT.

The gene calls are TRBV5-1 and TRBJ2-3; D is undetermined. This CDR3 is 15 amino acids long. With 5 bases removed from V and 0 bases from J, the gap between germline ends came to 13 bases. Germline CDR1 SGHRS, CDR2 YFSETQ. The CDR3 region has the DNA TGCGCCAGCAGACCTCCGAGCGCTAGCACAGATACGCAGTATTTT. Protein product: CASRPPSASTDTQYF.

The J gene is TRBJ1-1, the V gene TRBV9, with D perhaps TRBD1 (6 bases). V was clipped by 2 bases and J by 6 bases, with 26 bases between them. Germline lookup yields CDR1 SGDLS and CDR2 YYNGEE. The CDR3 contains 18 residues. CDR3 residues: CASSVGVGGIPPGAEAFF. DNA for the CDR3: TGTGCCAGCAGCGTCGGTGTAGGGGGAATCCCTCCGGGAGCTGAAGCTTTCTTT.

A note on this clone: This sample includes further DNA sequences coding for the same CDR3. J is TRBJ2-5 and V is TRBV20-1, with a weak D call TRBD2 (6 bases). The V end lost 5 bases, the J end lost 5 bases, and 9 bases lay between the germline ends. This CDR3 has 11 residues. Germline CDR1 reads DFQATT; CDR2 reads SNEGSKA (reference sequence). In DNA, the CDR3 is TGCAGTGCTCGGGCGGGGGAGACCCAGTACTTC. This codes for CSARAGETQYF.

The genes are TRBV6-5 and TRBJ2-7; 9 nucleotides line up with TRBD1. CDR3 length: 15 amino acids. The V and J ends lost 6 bases and 3 bases, in that order; junction bases with no gene match: 9. Germline CDR1 reads MNHEY; CDR2 reads SVGAGI. The DNA of the CDR3 is TGTGCCAGCAGACCCGGACAGGGGTTATTCTACGAGCAGTACTTC. This sequence encodes CASRPGQGLFYEQYF.

Note on this clone: Other DNA sequences in the same sample also yield this CDR3. The chain uses TRBV5-1 and TRBJ2-5; 7 bases map to TRBD1. The germline CDR1 and CDR2 sequences are SGHRS and YFSETQ. The V and J ends lost 0 bases and 3 bases, in that order; junction bases with no gene match: 5. The CDR3 has 15 amino acids. The DNA for the CDR3 is TGCGCCAGCAGCTTGGCTTCCGGGACAGAAGAGACCCAGTACTTC. Residues: CASSLASGTEETQYF.

The chain recombines TRBV30 with TRBJ2-7, with D maybe TRBD1 (7 bases). CDR3 length: 13 residues. Germline V gene data show CDR1 as GTSNPN and CDR2 as SVGIG (reference sequence). The V and J ends lost 3 bases and 4 bases respectively, with 13 bases between them. The CDR3, as DNA: TGTGCCTGGAGGTCAGGGGGGTGGTACGAGCAGTACTTC. Protein sequence: CAWRSGGWYEQYF.

In DNA, the CDR3 is TGTGCCAGCAGCCACGGGACAGGCATTAACTATGGCTACACCTTC. Its translation is CASSHGTGINYGYTF. V usage is TRBV5-5 and J usage is TRBJ1-2; 8 positions agree with TRBD1. From germline, CDR1 is SGHKS and CDR2 YYEKEE (reference sequence). Trimming removed 4 bases from V and 1 base from J; junction bases left unmatched: 6. The CDR3 has 15 amino acids.

The gene calls are TRBV28 and TRBJ1-4, with D unresolved. Germline values: CDR1 MDHEN, CDR2 SYDVKM. This CDR3 region has 15 residues. Trimming left V 2 bases short and J 3 bases short, with 10 bases between. CDR3 amino acids: CASSLGTASNEKLFF. The CDR3 DNA follows: TGTGCCAGCAGTTTAGGTACAGCCTCTAATGAAAAACTGTTTTTT.

The rearrangement uses TRBV19 and TRBJ2-2, with D unclear. Trimming stripped 3 bases from V and 4 bases from J, with 18 bases between. Germline-derived CDR1 and CDR2 are LNHDA and SQIVND (reference sequence). This CDR3 has 17 amino acids. This CDR3 is CASSILGVSSRTGELFF. The CDR3 DNA is TGTGCCAGTAGTATTCTAGGAGTGTCCAGCCGCACCGGGGAGCTGTTTTTT.

The rearrangement links TRBV30 to TRBJ2-5; D remains unclear. The germline V and J ends were trimmed by 8 bases and 0 bases, with 13 bases remaining between them. Germline loops: CDR1 GTSNPN, CDR2 SVGIG (reference sequence). This CDR3 contains 13 residues. The CDR3 spells CAGTDTYQETQYF. DNA of the CDR3: TGTGCCGGTACCGACACATACCAAGAGACCCAGTACTTC.

The CDR3 is CASSLALAFYEQYF. The CDR3 region has the DNA TGTGCCAGCAGCTTGGCCCTAGCATTTTACGAGCAGTACTTC. The chain combines TRBV5-6 with TRBJ2-7; tentative D call: TRBD2 (5 bases). Germline CDR1 reads SGHDT; CDR2 reads YYEEEE. Trimming cost V 0 bases and J 4 bases, with 11 bases left between them. This CDR3 has 14 amino acids.

Points on this clone: The sample holds other DNA sequences that translate to the same CDR3. V and J are TRBV10-3 and TRBJ2-2; no reliable D call. The V gene lost 4 bases and the J gene lost 5 bases, with 5 bases spanning the gap. The CDR3 runs to 12 residues. Germline CDR1 reads ENHRY; CDR2 reads SYGVKD. The CDR3 sequence: CAISGGTGELFF. For the CDR3, the DNA is TGTGCCATCAGTGGGGGTACCGGGGAGCTGTTTTTT.

The chain couples TRBV7-6 to TRBJ2-1, with D possibly called TRBD1 or TRBD2 (6 bases each). CDR3 length: 13 amino acids. Germline-derived CDR1 and CDR2 are SGHVS and FNYEAQ. V was cut by 7 bases and J by 6 bases, with 13 bases left in between. The CDR3 is CASTLGGPNEQFF. In DNA form, the CDR3 reads TGTGCCAGCACTCTTGGGGGGCCCAATGAGCAGTTCTTC.